This TCR beta chain derives from a study of blood T cell repertoires in COVID-19. Study-wide background: Samples of COVID-19 (acute and convalescent) were obtained from the United States, Italy and Spain.

Per the authors' pipeline: Quantification of nucleated cells was approximated via reference gene primer amplification. Libraries were prepared by immunoSEQ multiplex PCR; TCRdb keeps only in-frame clonotypes and omits some of them. V, J and clone size were drawn from that table, and D and trimming were deduced from the DNA. The repertoire has nearly 400,000 clones, roughly nine tenths of them found once; the top ten carry about 1.8%. CDR1 is SQVTM and CDR2 is ANQGSEA in the germline V gene. The V end lost 1 base, the J end lost 0 bases, and 10 bases lay between the germline ends. The CDR3 sequence is 14 residues long.

The source is a woman aged 25 to 45 who had recovered from COVID-19. The sequencing input was PBMCs or T cells enriched from blood (not recorded which). The V gene is TRBV29-1, the J gene TRBJ2-7; possibly TRBD1 for D (5 bases). CDR3 sequence: CSVEVGVGSYEQYF. The DNA for the CDR3 is TGCAGCGTTGAAGTAGGGGTCGGCTCCTACGAGCAGTACTTC.